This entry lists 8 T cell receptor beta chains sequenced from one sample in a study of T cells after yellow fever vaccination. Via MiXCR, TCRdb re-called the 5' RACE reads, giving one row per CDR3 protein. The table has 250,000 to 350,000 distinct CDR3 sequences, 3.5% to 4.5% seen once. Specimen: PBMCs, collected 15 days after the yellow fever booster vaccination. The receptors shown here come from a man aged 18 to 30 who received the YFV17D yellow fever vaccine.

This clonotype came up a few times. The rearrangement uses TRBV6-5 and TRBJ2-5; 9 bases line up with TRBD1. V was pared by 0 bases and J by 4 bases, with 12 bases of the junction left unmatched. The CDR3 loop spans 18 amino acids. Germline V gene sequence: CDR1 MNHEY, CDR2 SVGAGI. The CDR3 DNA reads TGTGCCAGCAGTTACTCGGGACAGGGCCCCCAGGTTGGAGAGACCCAGTACTTC. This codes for CASSYSGQGPQVGETQYF.

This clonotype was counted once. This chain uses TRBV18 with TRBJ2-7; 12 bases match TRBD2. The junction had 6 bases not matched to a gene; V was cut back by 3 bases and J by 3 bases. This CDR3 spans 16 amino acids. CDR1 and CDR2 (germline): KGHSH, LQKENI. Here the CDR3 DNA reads TGTGCCAGCTCACCTTCTAGACTAGCGGGGGACTACGAGCAGTACTTC. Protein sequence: CASSPSRLAGDYEQYF.

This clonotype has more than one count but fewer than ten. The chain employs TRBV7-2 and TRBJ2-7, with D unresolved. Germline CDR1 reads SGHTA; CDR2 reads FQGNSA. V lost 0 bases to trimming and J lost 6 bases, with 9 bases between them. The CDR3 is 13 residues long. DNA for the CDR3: TGTGCCAGCAGCTTAGCGCTCGTTGCCGAGCAGTACGTC. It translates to CASSLALVAEQYV.

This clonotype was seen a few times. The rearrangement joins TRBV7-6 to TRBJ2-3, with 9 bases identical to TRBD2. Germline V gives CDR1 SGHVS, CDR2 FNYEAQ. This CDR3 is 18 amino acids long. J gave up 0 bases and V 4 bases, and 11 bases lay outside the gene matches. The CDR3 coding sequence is TGTGCCAGCAGCTGGGGACAGACTAGCGGATTTAGCACAGATACGCAGTATTTT. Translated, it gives CASSWGQTSGFSTDTQYF.

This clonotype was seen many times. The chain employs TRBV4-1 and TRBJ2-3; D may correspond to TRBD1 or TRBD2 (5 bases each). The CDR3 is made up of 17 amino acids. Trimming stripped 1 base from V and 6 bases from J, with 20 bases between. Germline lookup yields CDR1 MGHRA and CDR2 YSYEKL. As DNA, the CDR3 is TGCGCCAGCAGCCAAGTAGGGACGACGAAGGGCGGGGATACGCAGTATTTT. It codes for CASSQVGTTKGGDTQYF.

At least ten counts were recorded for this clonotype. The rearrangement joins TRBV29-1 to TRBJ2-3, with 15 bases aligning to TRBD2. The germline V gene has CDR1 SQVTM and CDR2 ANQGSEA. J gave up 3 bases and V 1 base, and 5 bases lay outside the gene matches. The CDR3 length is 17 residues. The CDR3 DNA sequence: TGCAGCGTTGAAGCTTGGACTAGCGGGGGGGCAACAGATACGCAGTATTTT. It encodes CSVEAWTSGGATDTQYF.

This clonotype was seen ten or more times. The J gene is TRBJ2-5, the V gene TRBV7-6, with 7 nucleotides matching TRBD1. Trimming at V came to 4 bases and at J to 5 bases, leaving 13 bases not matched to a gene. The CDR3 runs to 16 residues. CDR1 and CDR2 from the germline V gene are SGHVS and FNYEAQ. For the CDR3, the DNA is TGTGCCAGCAGCTCAGGGTTGACAGGGAGTAGGGAGACCCAGTACTTC. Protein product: CASSSGLTGSRETQYF.

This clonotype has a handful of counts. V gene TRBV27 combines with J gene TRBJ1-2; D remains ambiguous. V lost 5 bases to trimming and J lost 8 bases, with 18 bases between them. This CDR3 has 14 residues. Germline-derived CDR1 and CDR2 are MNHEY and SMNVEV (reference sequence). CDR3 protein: CASSPSFHYRGYTF. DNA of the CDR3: TGTGCCAGCAGTCCCTCTTTCCATTATCGGGGCTACACCTTC.